Presented here are 24 T cell receptor beta chains from one specimen sequenced in a study of blood T cell repertoires in COVID-19. TCRdb's table, derived via immunoSEQ multiplex PCR, lists solely in-frame clones and lacks some. The sample has over 300,000 clones, 90% seen once. Sequenced: peripheral blood. These receptors all come from a man younger than 30 with active or convalescent COVID-19.

V is TRBV19 and J is TRBJ2-3; 7 bases line up with TRBD1. The trim removed 6 bases at V and 0 bases at J, leaving 9 bases unmatched. This CDR3 comprises 16 residues. CDR1 is LNHDA and CDR2 is SQIVND in the germline V gene (reference sequence). CDR3 protein: CASSSPGTASTDTQYF. The CDR3 DNA sequence: TGTGCCAGTAGCTCCCCCGGGACAGCTAGCACAGATACGCAGTATTTT.

Of note for this clone: This specimen includes other DNA sequences encoding the same CDR3. The V call is TRBV7-9, the J call TRBJ1-6, with TRBD1 identical over 8 bases. The CDR3 totals 16 residues. Germline V gene data show CDR1 as SEHNR and CDR2 as FQNEAQ (reference sequence). V shed 1 base, J shed 7 bases, and the junction held 6 bases outside the gene matches. The CDR3 sequence is CASSLDGTGGNSPLHF. The CDR3 DNA reads TGTGCCAGCAGCTTAGATGGGACAGGCGGGAATTCACCCCTCCACTTT.

The chain combines TRBV14 with TRBJ2-7; D not certain. Trimming removed 1 base at V and 4 bases at J, with 14 bases between. The germline V gene encodes CDR1 SGHDN and CDR2 FVKESK. The CDR3 runs to 15 residues. The CDR3 nucleotides are TGTGCCAGCAGCCAAGTTAGATTGGAGAAATACGAGCAGTACTTC. Translating gives CASSQVRLEKYEQYF. Full variable domain (remainder filled in from reference TRBV14 and TRBJ2-7): EAGVTQFPSHSVIEKGQTVTLRCDPISGHDNLYWYRRVMGKEIKFLLHFVKESKQDESGMPNNRFLAERTGGTYSTLKVQPAELEDSGVYFCASSQVRLEKYEQYFGPGTRLTVT.

The V gene is TRBV6-5, the J gene TRBJ2-7; 8 nucleotides agree with TRBD1. The germline V gene has CDR1 MNHEY and CDR2 SVGAGI. J was trimmed by 6 bases and V by 6 bases; bases with no gene match: 10. This CDR3 comprises 14 residues. The CDR3 is CASRLDRDGSEQYF. The CDR3 DNA sequence: TGTGCCAGCAGGTTGGACAGGGATGGATCCGAGCAGTACTTC.

This clone was seen just once. The chain couples TRBV11-2 to TRBJ1-3; 7 nucleotides line up with TRBD1. J was trimmed by 5 bases and V by 5 bases; bases with no gene match: 15. This CDR3 spans 17 amino acids. The V gene's germline CDR1 is SGHAT and CDR2 FQNNGV. CDR3 bases: TGTGCCAGCAGCCCTCGGGACAGAATCCTTTCGCGAAACACCATATATTTT. The encoded protein is CASSPRDRILSRNTIYF.

The chain joins TRBV28 to TRBJ1-1, with D possibly matching TRBD1 (5 bases). CDR3 length equals 15 residues. Deletions cut 1 base from V and 1 base from J, with 10 bases between. The germline gives CDR1 MDHEN, CDR2 SYDVKM. CDR3 sequence (DNA): TGTGCCAGCAGTTTATCAGGGAAGGGGAACACTGAAGCTTTCTTT. Translating gives CASSLSGKGNTEAFF.

J is TRBJ1-2 and V is TRBV27, with a possible D match to TRBD1 (6 bases). Germline assignment: CDR1 MNHEY and CDR2 SMNVEV (reference sequence). CDR3 size: 13 residues. V shed 6 bases and J shed 6 bases, with 14 bases lying between them. Written as DNA, the CDR3 is TGTGCCAGCAGCCAAACAGGGTTGAATGGCTACACCTTC. Residues: CASSQTGLNGYTF.

V gene TRBV28 combines with J gene TRBJ1-2; 7 bases map to TRBD1. The CDR3 totals 12 residues. J lost 8 bases, V lost 6 bases, and 6 bases had no gene match. CDR1 and CDR2 from the germline V gene are MDHEN and SYDVKM. The CDR3 DNA follows: TGTGCCAGCAGACGACAGGGTCTCGGCTACACCTTC. This translates into CASRRQGLGYTF.

This sequence joins TRBV7-2 and TRBJ1-5, with D perhaps TRBD1 (6 bases). The V end was cut by 5 bases, the J end by 6 bases, with 14 bases between. Germline V lookup: CDR1 SGHTA, CDR2 FQGNSA. This CDR3 comprises 14 residues. The CDR3 here is CASSPLRGIQPQHF. For the CDR3, the DNA is TGTGCCAGCAGCCCCCTCAGGGGAATTCAGCCCCAGCATTTT.

The chain employs TRBV5-1 and TRBJ2-3; a possible D gene is TRBD2 (5 bases). Trimming removed 0 bases from V and 0 bases from J, with 8 bases in between. Germline values: CDR1 SGHRS, CDR2 YFSETQ. This CDR3 spans 15 amino acids. The CDR3, as DNA: TGCGCCAGCAGCTTGGAAGCGGTCAGCACAGATACGCAGTATTTT. Its protein product is CASSLEAVSTDTQYF. Drawing the rest from reference TRBV5-1 and TRBJ2-3, the complete variable domain is KAGVTQTPRYLIKTRGQQVTLSCSPISGHRSVSWYQQTPGQGLQFLFEYFSETQRNKGNFPGRFSGRQFSNSRSEMNVSTLELGDSALYLCASSLEAVSTDTQYFGPGTRLTVL.

V is TRBV28 and J is TRBJ2-7; 8 bases match TRBD1. CDR1 and CDR2 (germline): MDHEN, SYDVKM. The J segment lost 2 bases and the V segment lost 5 bases, leaving 8 bases of the junction unmatched. The CDR3 runs 15 residues. The CDR3 loop is CASSMTGDLTYEQYF. CDR3 DNA sequence: TGTGCCAGCAGTATGACAGGGGACCTCACCTACGAGCAGTACTTC.

The chain recombines TRBV25-1 with TRBJ2-7, with D possibly matching TRBD2 (6 bases). Between the trimmed V and J ends, which lost 2 bases and 3 bases, there was a span of 11 bases. The CDR3 covers 14 residues. CDR1 and CDR2 from the germline V gene are MGHDK and SYGVNS. The CDR3 DNA follows: TGTGCCAGCAGTGAAGCGGGGCGCGGCTACGAGCAGTACTTC. Protein sequence: CASSEAGRGYEQYF.

The sample holds one count of this clone. V usage is TRBV27 and J usage is TRBJ1-5; 10 bases line up with TRBD1. The CDR3 has 16 amino acids. The junction had 10 bases not matched to a gene; V was cut back by 5 bases and J by 6 bases. Germline CDR1 MNHEY, CDR2 SMNVEV (reference sequence). CDR3 sequence reads: CASSPLDRGFSQPQHF. CDR3 DNA: TGTGCCAGCAGTCCCTTGGACAGGGGGTTTTCTCAGCCCCAGCATTTT.

The V gene is TRBV29-1, the J gene TRBJ1-2; D ambiguous. The V gene lost 5 bases and the J gene lost 6 bases, with 4 bases spanning the gap. The CDR3 runs 9 residues. Germline CDR1 is SQVTM and CDR2 is ANQGSEA. In nucleotides, the CDR3 is TGCAGCGTTTCCGATGGCTACACCTTC. Translation gives CSVSDGYTF.

The chain joins TRBV7-2 to TRBJ1-5; 10 bases agree with TRBD1. The V and J ends lost 5 bases and 5 bases, in that order; junction bases with no gene match: 6. The CDR3 sequence is 15 residues long. The germline CDR1 and CDR2 sequences are SGHTA and FQGNSA. The CDR3 bases are TGTGCCAGCAGCGTGTCGGGACAGGGGTATCAGCCCCAGCATTTT. Protein: CASSVSGQGYQPQHF.

With regard to this clone: Other nucleotide sequences from this sample produce the same CDR3. The V and J genes are TRBV28 and TRBJ1-2, with D possibly matching TRBD1 (5 bases). The CDR3 contains 12 residues. V lost 6 bases and J lost 6, with 11 bases in between. The germline gives CDR1 MDHEN, CDR2 SYDVKM. The DNA of the CDR3 is TGTGCCAGCAGCTTAACAGGTGATGGCTACACCTTC. Protein: CASSLTGDGYTF.

The chain recombines TRBV19 with TRBJ1-5; TRBD1 might be the D (5 bases). V was clipped by 7 bases and J by 0 bases, with 19 bases between them. This CDR3 has 17 amino acids. In germline, CDR1 is LNHDA, CDR2 SQIVND (reference sequence). The CDR3 DNA sequence: TGTGCCAGTACCCAGCTCATCGACAGAATTAGCAATCAGCCCCAGCATTTT. This gives the protein CASTQLIDRISNQPQHF.

The V gene is TRBV28, the J gene TRBJ1-5; possibly TRBD1 for D (6 bases). CDR1 MDHEN and CDR2 SYDVKM come from the germline V gene. Trimming took off 7 bases at V and 6 bases at J, with 16 bases between the two ends. This CDR3 comprises 14 residues. CDR3 nucleotides: TGTGCCAGCACCATTAAGGGGGTGACTCAGCCCCAGCATTTT. As protein: CASTIKGVTQPQHF.

The chain combines TRBV21-1 with TRBJ1-3; the D call of TRBD1 is as the table states it, not checked on the DNA. TRBV21-1 is a recognized pseudogene. This CDR3 region has 19 residues. The CDR3 nucleotides read TGTGCCAGCAGCAAAGATGAGACAGGGGCTACAGGGTCTGGAAACACCATATATTTT. Its protein is CASSKDETGATGSGNTIYF.

This clone is a singleton in its sample. The gene calls are TRBV7-9 and TRBJ1-1; 9 bases align to TRBD1. V lost 1 base, J lost 4 bases, and 4 bases stayed unmatched. Germline assignment: CDR1 SEHNR and CDR2 FQNEAQ (reference sequence). This CDR3 has 15 residues. The CDR3 loop reads CASSLVHRGLTEAFF. The CDR3 coding sequence is TGTGCCAGCAGCTTAGTTCACAGGGGGCTCACTGAAGCTTTCTTT.

This sequence joins TRBV7-9 and TRBJ2-7, with D possibly being TRBD1 (6 bases). Looked up from germline, CDR1 is SEHNR and CDR2 is FQNEAQ (reference sequence). Trimming left V 4 bases short and J 5 bases short, with 15 bases between. The CDR3 is made up of 14 amino acids. The CDR3 nucleotides read TGTGCCAGCAGCTCTTCCAGGGGACCCCACGAGCAGTACTTC. It is translated as CASSSSRGPHEQYF.

The chain is built from TRBV28 and TRBJ2-7; TRBD2 agrees at 12 bases. Looked up from germline, CDR1 is MDHEN and CDR2 is SYDVKM. Trimming took 3 bases from V and 0 from J; bases not matched to a gene: 9. The CDR3 runs to 18 residues. This CDR3 is CASSFPRLAGVASYEQYF. CDR3 DNA: TGTGCCAGCAGTTTCCCCCGACTAGCGGGGGTTGCCTCCTACGAGCAGTACTTC.

The chain joins TRBV6-2 or TRBV6-3 to TRBJ1-4; D unresolved. V lost 2 bases and J lost 4, with 8 bases in between. The CDR3 loop spans 14 amino acids. Per the germline V gene, CDR1 is MNHEY and CDR2 is SVGEGT. The CDR3 loop reads CASSYEDGNEKLFF. The CDR3 nucleotides are TGTGCCAGCAGTTACGAGGATGGTAATGAAAAACTGTTTTTT.

V and J are TRBV19 and TRBJ2-1; D unresolved. Trimming left V 7 bases short and J 3 bases short, with 19 bases between. This CDR3 is built from 16 residues. Germline V gene data show CDR1 as LNHDA and CDR2 as SQIVND (reference sequence). Here the CDR3 reads CASNSDSERDYNEQFF. DNA for the CDR3: TGTGCCAGTAATAGTGATTCGGAGCGAGACTACAATGAGCAGTTCTTC.